This T cell receptor (beta chain) was identified during a study of beta chain features in type 1 diabetes. The study reverse transcribed the entire isolated RNA, so it sequenced expressed TCRB transcripts. The average read count of naive, central memory and regulatory T cell samples was several million. The table came from immunoSEQ multiplex PCR; TCRdb's copy has only in-frame clones and leaves some out. Here the sample spans just over 600,000 clones, 15% to 17% being singletons. Study-level findings and limits: Any PCR bias toward short templates would affect both groups alike.

This CDR3 spans 16 amino acids. From germline, CDR1 is SGDLS and CDR2 YYNGEE. Trimming shortened V by 0 bases and J by 2 bases, and 14 bases separated the two germline ends. Concerning this clone itself: Its matching antigen is unknown.

The J gene is TRBJ1-2, the V gene TRBV9; D might be TRBD1 (5 bases). The sample was naive CD4+ T cells from blood. This sequence originates from a man aged 18 to 29 in good health. Written as DNA, the CDR3 is TGTGCCAGCAGCGTAGGCCTCGACAGCCGAAACTATGGCTACACCTTC. It encodes CASSVGLDSRNYGYTF.